Listed below are T cell receptor beta chains from one sample, sequenced in a study of T cell changes during pregnancy in multiple sclerosis. Method: immunoSEQ multiplex PCR; TCRdb's copy keeps in-frame clones and lacks some. The sample contains around 31,000 clones, 90% of which appear only once. Sequenced here: CD8+ T cells from peripheral blood mononuclear cells, sampled in the second trimester of pregnancy. These receptors all come from a female donor with multiple sclerosis, enrolled in a pregnancy study. Each CDR3 is given with its conserved first and last residue. Each record gives: J gene, V gene, D gene, clone size, CDR3 DNA, CDR3 protein. D genes are given only for firm matches. Clone size is given for some rows only: seen once, a few or many times, or a class if the clone is expanded.

J: TRBJ1-1
V: TRBV5-4
D: TRBD1
size: few
DNA: TGTGCCAGCAGCTGGGGACAGGGATTACCCACTGAAGCTTTCTTT
CDR3: CASSWGQGLPTEAFF

J: TRBJ2-1
V: TRBV5-1
D: TRBD2
size: -
DNA: TGCGCCAGCAGCCAGACTAGCGGCTCCTACAATGAGCAGTTCTTC
CDR3: CASSQTSGSYNEQFF

J: TRBJ2-1
V: TRBV19
D: TRBD2
size: -
DNA: TGTGCCAGTAGTATTACTAGCGGGCCCTACAATGAGCAGTTCTTC
CDR3: CASSITSGPYNEQFF

J: TRBJ1-4
V: TRBV28
D: -
size: -
DNA: TGTGCCAGCAGTCCTAATAATGAAAAACTGTTTTTT
CDR3: CASSPNNEKLFF

J: TRBJ2-1
V: TRBV7-6
D: -
size: -
DNA: TGTGCCAGCAGCTTATGGACGGGATTTGAGCAGTTCTTC
CDR3: CASSLWTGFEQFF

J: TRBJ2-2
V: TRBV13
D: -
size: -
DNA: TGTGCCAGCAGCCCAAAAAACACCGGGGAGCTGTTTTTT
CDR3: CASSPKNTGELFF

J: TRBJ1-2
V: TRBV18
D: -
size: -
DNA: TGTGCCAGCTCAGCACAGGAGAACTATGGCTACACCTTC
CDR3: CASSAQENYGYTF

J: TRBJ2-7
V: TRBV4-2
D: TRBD2
size: once
DNA: TGTGCCAGCAGCCAAGAGTCGTACGTACTAGCGGAGGAGGGCTACGAGCAGTACTTC
CDR3: CASSQESYVLAEEGYEQYF

J: TRBJ1-1
V: TRBV19
D: -
size: -
DNA: TGTGCCAGTAGTATATATAACACTGAAGCTTTCTTT
CDR3: CASSIYNTEAFF

J: TRBJ2-5
V: TRBV5-4
D: -
size: -
DNA: TGTGCCAGCAGCTTGGATCGGACTGAAATGTACCAAGAGACCCAGTACTTC
CDR3: CASSLDRTEMYQETQYF

J: TRBJ2-1
V: TRBV7-3
D: -
size: -
DNA: TGTGCCAGCAGTCCAGGTGGGAATGAGCAGTTCTTC
CDR3: CASSPGGNEQFF

J: TRBJ2-7
V: TRBV11-1
D: TRBD1
size: -
DNA: TGTGCCAGCAGCTTTGACAGGGGGGAGCAGTACTTC
CDR3: CASSFDRGEQYF

J: TRBJ2-7
V: TRBV28
D: TRBD1
size: -
DNA: TGTGCCAGCAGTCCCCGCCCCGGGACAGGGAACTACGAGCAGTACTTC
CDR3: CASSPRPGTGNYEQYF

J: TRBJ1-5
V: TRBV28
D: -
size: -
DNA: TGTGCCAGTAGTTACCTCTTTGAGAGGCACGGTCAGCCCCAGCATTTT
CDR3: CASSYLFERHGQPQHF

J: TRBJ2-3
V: TRBV10-2
D: TRBD2
size: -
DNA: TGCGCCAGCAGTGGGAAACGGACTAGCGGGAAAACAGATACGCAGTATTTT
CDR3: CASSGKRTSGKTDTQYF

J: TRBJ2-7
V: TRBV19
D: -
size: -
DNA: TGTGCCAGTAGTATGGCACAGGGCTACGAGCAGTACTTC
CDR3: CASSMAQGYEQYF

J: TRBJ2-7
V: TRBV7-2
D: TRBD2
size: many
DNA: TGTGCCAGCAGCTTAGTCGGGGGAGCGGGATTATCCTACGAGCAGTACTTC
CDR3: CASSLVGGAGLSYEQYF

J: TRBJ2-7
V: TRBV27
D: TRBD2
size: -
DNA: TGTGCCAGCACCCCTATACCCGGGGGGTACTACGAGCAGTACTTC
CDR3: CASTPIPGGYYEQYF

J: TRBJ2-5
V: TRBV27
D: TRBD2
size: -
DNA: TGTGCCAGCAAGCAAGCGGGAGGTGGAGAGACCCAGTACTTC
CDR3: CASKQAGGGETQYF

J: TRBJ2-3
V: TRBV19
D: TRBD2
size: -
DNA: TGTGCCAGTAGTATAGATTCCAAGCAAGGACTAGCGGGCACAGATACGCAGTATTTT
CDR3: CASSIDSKQGLAGTDTQYF

J: TRBJ2-3
V: TRBV6-4
D: TRBD2
size: -
DNA: TGTGCCAGCAGTACTAGCGGGAGGGCCACAGATACGCAGTATTTT
CDR3: CASSTSGRATDTQYF

J: TRBJ1-2
V: TRBV4-1
D: -
size: -
DNA: TGCGCCAGCAGCCAAGGGGAGGAATCCTATGGCTACACCTTC
CDR3: CASSQGEESYGYTF

J: TRBJ2-3
V: TRBV6-4
D: -
size: -
DNA: TGTGCCAGCAGTGACGAAGCAGGTCGTAGCACAGATACGCAGTATTTT
CDR3: CASSDEAGRSTDTQYF

J: TRBJ2-7
V: TRBV5-6
D: -
size: -
DNA: TGTGCCAGCAGCTTGGGGCTAGCGGAGCAGTACTTC
CDR3: CASSLGLAEQYF

J: TRBJ2-3
V: TRBV7-9
D: -
size: -
DNA: TGTGCCAGCAGCTTCGGCACAGATACGCAGTATTTT
CDR3: CASSFGTDTQYF

J: TRBJ2-7
V: TRBV7-9
D: TRBD1
size: -
DNA: TGTGCCAGCAGCCAAAACGACAGGGGTCGTAGGTACTTC
CDR3: CASSQNDRGRRYF

J: TRBJ2-1
V: TRBV10-2
D: -
size: -
DNA: TGCGCCAGCTGTTTAGCGGACTCCTACAATGAGCAGTTCTTC
CDR3: CASCLADSYNEQFF

J: TRBJ2-1
V: TRBV7-6
D: TRBD2
size: -
DNA: TGTGCCAGCAGCTTAGCCCCAAGCGGGAGGGCTTACAATGAGCAGTTCTTC
CDR3: CASSLAPSGRAYNEQFF